This T cell receptor beta chain came from a study of T cells in Graves' hyperthyroidism and ophthalmopathy. Study at large: Peripheral blood collection took place at initial diagnosis, before any treatment.

This clonotype was detected many times. As yet, its antigen is unknown. The V segment lost 6 bases and the J segment 6 bases; nucleotides outside the gene matches: 5. The CDR3 length is 14 residues. Looked up from germline, CDR1 is MDHEN and CDR2 is SYDVKM. The hyperthyroidism was newly diagnosed and had lasted under 2 months; the patients were aged 18 to 65. It was RNA transcripts that yielded the amplified TCR beta CDR3 regions. The HTBI primer set served for first-round RT-PCR of the TCR CDR3. TCRdb reanalysed the multiplex PCR reads using MiXCR and keeps one entry per CDR3 protein. The sample holds roughly 720,000 distinct CDR3 sequences; around a sixth are singletons and the top ten take roughly a sixth. Study-wide points: Ophthalmopathy was identified by the model a median 6.5 months ahead of onset. Patients with ophthalmopathy were separated from those with stable hyperthyroidism by a 13 V-J model.

Sequencing was carried out using blood. The sequence came from a man aged 45 to 65 with Graves' hyperthyroidism. The chain combines TRBV28 with TRBJ1-5, with 10 bases identical to TRBD1. The CDR3 here is CASRTGGAGQPQHF. The CDR3 DNA sequence: TGTGCCAGCAGGACAGGGGGCGCGGGTCAGCCCCAGCATTTT.